The 6 T cell receptor beta chains in this list originate from one sample, sequenced in a study of OX40 agonist ivuxolimab in advanced cancers. Produced via immunoSEQ multiplex PCR; TCRdb's table is partial and in-frame only. The sample consists of just under 75,000 clones, more than 85% of them appearing once. Sequences were derived from CD4+ or CD8+ T cells sorted from blood, sampled in a trial of the OX40 agonist ivuxolimab. The receptor source for this set is an adult with an advanced solid tumor such as melanoma, head and neck, liver or kidney cancer.

The chain employs TRBV25-1 and TRBJ2-7, with a tentative D call TRBD2 (6 bases). CDR1 is MGHDK, CDR2 SYGVNS, per germline. The CDR3 runs to 15 residues. Between the trimmed V and J ends, which lost 2 bases and 5 bases, there was a span of 16 bases. This chain's CDR3 is CASSEGGTRFHEQYF. CDR3 DNA: TGTGCCAGCAGTGAAGGAGGGACGAGGTTCCACGAGCAGTACTTC.

V and J are TRBV19 and TRBJ1-5, with 10 positions matching TRBD1. Germline lookup yields CDR1 LNHDA and CDR2 SQIVND (reference sequence). The CDR3 has 16 amino acids. The V segment lost 4 bases and the J segment 2 bases; nucleotides outside the gene matches: 5. The CDR3 bases are TGTGCCAGTAGTAGCAAGACAGGGGGCGGCAATCAGCCCCAGCATTTT. Its protein is CASSSKTGGGNQPQHF.

CDR3 coding DNA: TGTGCCAGCAGCTTAAGGTCCGGAGGGTGGGGCGCGGTCACCGGGGAGCTGTTTTTT. It yields the protein CASSLRSGGWGAVTGELFF. The chain carries TRBV7-2 and TRBJ2-2; the D gene is possibly TRBD2 (6 bases). The V gene's germline CDR1 is SGHTA and CDR2 FQGNSA. Trimming shortened V by 2 bases and J by 4 bases, and 23 bases separated the two germline ends. This CDR3 spans 19 amino acids. Supplemented by reference TRBV7-2 and TRBJ2-2, the full variable domain reads GAGVSQSPSNKVTEKGKDVELRCDPISGHTALYWYRQSLGQGLEFLIYFQGNSAPDKSGLPSDRFSAERTGGSVSTLTIQRTQQEDSAVYLCASSLRSGGWGAVTGELFFGEGSRLTVL.

The sample holds a few counts of this clone. The V and J genes are TRBV4-1 and TRBJ2-1; tentative D call: TRBD2 (5 bases). Trimming left V 2 bases short and J 3 bases short, with 14 bases between. In germline, CDR1 is MGHRA, CDR2 YSYEKL. This CDR3 has 16 amino acids. The CDR3 loop is CASSQSLASDYNEQFF. The CDR3, as DNA: TGCGCCAGCAGCCAAAGCCTAGCATCCGACTACAATGAGCAGTTCTTC.

This chain joins TRBV18 and TRBJ2-7, with 9 bases that match TRBD1. V gave up 1 base and J gave up 4 bases; unmatched junction bases: 5. The CDR3 contains 15 residues. The germline gives CDR1 KGHSH, CDR2 LQKENI. The CDR3 loop is CASSPQGTGSYEQYF. The CDR3 bases are TGTGCCAGCTCACCACAGGGGACAGGGTCGTACGAGCAGTACTTC.

This clone was picked up one time. The chain uses TRBV11-2 and TRBJ2-7; 8 positions match TRBD2. V dropped 3 bases and J dropped 5; count of bases not matched to a gene: 12. The CDR3 sequence is 16 residues long. CDR1 and CDR2 from the germline V gene are SGHAT and FQNNGV. CDR3 coding DNA: TGTGCCAGCAGCTTTGAGGGGACTAGATCTGTCCACGAGCAGTACTTC. Translation gives CASSFEGTRSVHEQYF.